This T cell receptor (beta chain) was profiled in a study of blood T cell repertoires in COVID-19. Study at large: Spain, Italy and the United States supplied samples that represented acute and convalescent COVID-19. The analysed material was cDNA or gDNA that came from T cells, B-cell-depleted T cells, or PBMCs.

Participant age was roughly 18 to 100 years, and participants resided in fewer than 25 US areas. The CDR3 runs to 17 residues. V shed 4 bases and J 7 bases; nucleotides not matched to a gene: 6. CDR1 is LGHNA and CDR2 is YSLEER in the germline V gene. Per the study methods: Amplification from reference gene primers served as the basis for estimated nucleated cell counts. Sequenced by immunoSEQ multiplex PCR; TCRdb stores in-frame clones only, minus some. That table gives V, J and clone size, and the DNA gave D and trimming. The sample has 250,000 to 300,000 clones; about 90% are singletons. V and J are TRBV4-3 and TRBJ2-2, with TRBD2 matching 16 bases. Sequenced sample: PBMCs or T cells enriched from blood (not recorded which). The TCR originated in a human donor in a cohort exposed to, infected with or recovered from COVID-19 (not recorded which). The donor label of this sample is uncertain. The CDR3 DNA is TGCGCCAGCAGCCGGGGACTAGCGGGGGGGCGCGGCGGGGAGCTGTTTTTT. The encoded protein is CASSRGLAGGRGGELFF.